One and the same sample provided the 14 T cell receptor beta chains below, sequenced in a study of shared clonotypes between healthy human individuals. Terminally differentiated effector memory CD45RA+ cells were excluded from the naive CD8 cells, which were CD45RO-negative and positively selected for CCR7. Assay used: immunoSEQ multiplex PCR; TCRdb lists only in-frame clones, some missing. The repertoire includes about 610,000 clones, around 96% of them detected once, and about 0.12% sits in the top ten. The source material was naive CD8+ T cells sorted from blood. The receptors derive from a woman under 40 in good health.

The rearrangement links TRBV10-2 to TRBJ2-7, with D maybe TRBD2 (7 bases). The germline gives CDR1 WSHSY, CDR2 SAAADI. The germline V and J ends were trimmed by 4 bases and 7 bases, with 11 bases remaining between them. The CDR3 length is 12 residues. CDR3 sequence reads: CASSVGRGEQYF. Written as DNA, the CDR3 is TGCGCCAGCAGTGTTGGGAGGGGGGAGCAGTACTTC.

This clone came up a few times. The chain employs TRBV19 and TRBJ1-1; 7 bases fit TRBD1. Germline V lookup: CDR1 LNHDA, CDR2 SQIVND (reference sequence). This CDR3 spans 15 amino acids. J lost 10 bases, V lost 3 bases, and 14 bases had no gene match. The CDR3 sequence is CASSMERTGGLGAFF. CDR3 DNA sequence: TGTGCCAGTAGTATGGAGAGGACAGGTGGATTAGGAGCTTTCTTT.

The CDR3, as DNA: TGTGCCAGCATGCGCAGGGGCAAACTGTTTTTT. This sequence encodes CASMRRGKLFF. This chain joins TRBV9 and TRBJ1-4; weak D call: TRBD1 (6 bases). This CDR3 comprises 11 residues. Per the germline V gene, CDR1 is SGDLS and CDR2 is YYNGEE. Trimming removed 6 bases from V and 11 bases from J, with 11 bases in between.

The V call is TRBV30, the J call TRBJ2-1, with 9 bases identical to TRBD1. The CDR3 is 18 residues long. CDR1 and CDR2 from the germline V gene are GTSNPN and SVGIG (reference sequence). With V trimmed by 3 bases and J by 6 bases, 18 bases remained unmatched. CDR3 DNA: TGTGCCTGGAGCGGAAAAGGGGTCGGGACAGGGTTTATCAATGAGCAGTTCTTC. Residues: CAWSGKGVGTGFINEQFF.

The chain carries TRBV7-9 and TRBJ2-7; 8 positions match TRBD2. Unmatched junction bases numbered 11, after V lost 5 bases and J lost 2 bases. This CDR3 spans 16 amino acids. The germline CDR1 and CDR2 sequences are SEHNR and FQNEAQ (reference sequence). Written as DNA, the CDR3 is TGTGCCAGCAGCCCGACGTACAGCGGGAGTACCTACGAGCAGTACTTC. It is translated as CASSPTYSGSTYEQYF.

The chain uses TRBV6-1 and TRBJ2-1; possible D gene TRBD2, 6 bases. Germline V lookup: CDR1 MNHNS, CDR2 SASEGT. The V and J ends lost 6 bases and 3 bases respectively, with 15 bases between them. The CDR3 extends over 15 amino acids. CDR3 in amino acids: CASRGLPDGYNEQFF. In nucleotides, the CDR3 is TGTGCCAGCAGGGGACTCCCAGACGGCTACAATGAGCAGTTCTTC.

The chain is built from TRBV28 and TRBJ2-7; the match to TRBD1 covers 10 bases. V lost 4 bases, J lost 5 bases, and 2 bases stayed unmatched. The CDR3 totals 13 residues. Germline loops: CDR1 MDHEN, CDR2 SYDVKM. This CDR3 is CASSSTGGDEQYF. Here the CDR3 DNA reads TGTGCCAGCAGTTCGACAGGGGGCGACGAGCAGTACTTC.

CDR3 protein: CASSSGPGSGSYNEQFF. CDR3 nucleotides: TGTGCCAGCAGTTCCGGGCCCGGGAGTGGGTCCTACAATGAGCAGTTCTTC. The chain links TRBV27 to TRBJ2-1; the D gene is possibly TRBD2 (6 bases). CDR1 MNHEY and CDR2 SMNVEV come from the germline V gene (reference sequence). The CDR3 extends over 17 amino acids. Trimming removed 4 bases at V and 1 base at J, with 17 bases between.

The chain has TRBV10-3 and TRBJ1-1; D not certain. Germline V gene lookup returns CDR1 ENHRY and CDR2 SYGVKD. This CDR3 has 14 amino acids. V shed 3 bases and J shed 1 base, with 9 bases lying between them. As DNA, the CDR3 is TGTGCCATCAGTGACGGGGTAGGGAACACTGAAGCTTTCTTT. Its protein product is CAISDGVGNTEAFF.

This rearrangement joins TRBV28 to TRBJ2-7; 8 nucleotides agree with TRBD1. The CDR3 spans 15 residues. The junction had 5 bases not matched to a gene; V was cut back by 2 bases and J by 2 bases. Germline CDR1 and CDR2: MDHEN and SYDVKM. The CDR3 loop reads CASSLVRTGTYEQYF. The CDR3 DNA reads TGTGCCAGCAGTTTAGTTAGGACAGGGACCTACGAGCAGTACTTC.

The chain recombines TRBV7-6 with TRBJ2-7; D is uncertain. The germline CDR1 and CDR2 sequences are SGHVS and FNYEAQ. V shed 0 bases and J shed 4 bases, with 7 bases lying between them. The CDR3 totals 13 residues. CDR3 sequence reads: CASSLALEYEQYF. In DNA form, the CDR3 reads TGTGCCAGCAGCTTAGCGTTGGAGTACGAGCAGTACTTC.

This chain uses TRBV29-1 with TRBJ2-5, with 7 bases fitting TRBD1. The J call may be mistaken, given a closer DNA end match to TRBJ2-7. The CDR3 sequence is 14 residues long. Germline CDR1 reads SQVTM; CDR2 reads ANQGSEA. The CDR3 sequence is CSVEAGTDSYEQYF. The CDR3 DNA reads as TGCAGCGTTGAAGCCGGGACAGACTCCTACGAGCAGTACTTC.

The rearrangement joins TRBV19 to TRBJ2-6, with D hard to call. Looked up from germline, CDR1 is LNHDA and CDR2 is SQIVND (reference sequence). The CDR3 is 13 amino acids. The germline V and J ends were trimmed by 7 bases and 0 bases, with 4 bases remaining between them. This chain's CDR3 is CASKVSGANVLTF. In DNA form, the CDR3 reads TGTGCCAGTAAGGTCTCTGGGGCCAACGTCCTGACTTTC. Filled out from reference TRBV19 and TRBJ2-6, the complete variable domain reads DGGITQSPKYLFRKEGQNVTLSCEQNLNHDAMYWYRQDPGQGLRLIYYSQIVNDFQKGDIAEGYSVSREKKESFPLTVTSAQKNPTAFYLCASKVSGANVLTFGAGSRLTVL.

The chain uses TRBV14 and TRBJ1-4; TRBD1 matches 8 bases. This CDR3 has 13 amino acids. V was pared by 5 bases and J by 6 bases, with 2 bases of the junction left unmatched. The germline V gene has CDR1 SGHDN and CDR2 FVKESK. CDR3 in amino acids: CASSGTGYEKLFF. In DNA, the CDR3 is TGTGCCAGCAGCGGGACAGGATATGAAAAACTGTTTTTT.